These 22 T cell receptor beta chains came from one sample sequenced in a study of blood T cell repertoires in COVID-19. TCRdb's copy holds only in-frame clones and misses some; the assay was immunoSEQ multiplex PCR. Seen here are 130,000 to 150,000 clones, about 86% observed once, and the top ten hold 3% to 3.5%. Sequencing used peripheral blood. The receptor set was obtained from a woman older than 75 with acute or convalescent COVID-19.

This chain links TRBV7-7 with TRBJ2-1; unclear D gene. Between the trimmed V and J ends, which lost 1 base and 8 bases, there was a span of 15 bases. CDR1 and CDR2 from the germline V gene are SSHAT and FNYEAQ (reference sequence). CDR3 length: 15 amino acids. The CDR3 spells CASSLGLNTKDEQFF. The CDR3 nucleotides read TGTGCCAGCAGCTTAGGGCTAAACACTAAAGATGAGCAGTTCTTC.

This clone has only a few counts. The rearrangement links TRBV19 to TRBJ1-5, with D perhaps TRBD1 (6 bases). Trimming shortened V by 1 base and J by 4 bases, and 23 bases separated the two germline ends. The CDR3 totals 19 residues. Germline CDR1 and CDR2: LNHDA and SQIVND (reference sequence). CDR3 region: CASSIGIRDMLLTNQPQHF. Written as DNA, the CDR3 is TGTGCCAGTAGTATAGGAATACGGGACATGTTACTCACGAATCAGCCCCAGCATTTT.

The CDR3 region is CASSVTSGGIGDTQYF. CDR3 nucleotides: TGTGCCAGCAGCGTGACTAGCGGGGGGATCGGAGATACGCAGTATTTT. This chain joins TRBV9 and TRBJ2-3, with 13 nucleotides matching TRBD2. Per germline, CDR1 SGDLS and CDR2 YYNGEE. This CDR3 is 16 amino acids long. V trimming: 2 bases; J trimming: 5 bases; junction bases outside the gene matches: 5.

The DNA for the CDR3 is TGTGCCACCAAGAAACAGGGTCTCATGAACACTGAAGCTTTCTTT. Its translation is CATKKQGLMNTEAFF. The genes are TRBV21-1 and TRBJ1-1; the listed D gene, TRBD1, was not tested against the DNA. TRBV21-1 is designated a pseudogene. The CDR3 is made up of 15 amino acids.

The V call is TRBV10-3, the J call TRBJ1-2; D gene uncertain. The V gene lost 6 bases and the J gene lost 2 bases, with 10 bases spanning the gap. CDR3 size: 13 residues. CDR1 is ENHRY, CDR2 SYGVKD, per germline. CDR3: CAIRRSTNYGYTF. DNA of the CDR3: TGTGCCATCAGGAGGAGCACGAACTATGGCTACACCTTC.

The chain is built from TRBV5-1 and TRBJ1-6; 8 positions match TRBD1. Losses at the gene ends were 4 bases for V and 5 bases for J; bases not matched to a gene: 8. This CDR3 is built from 16 residues. Looked up from germline, CDR1 is SGHRS and CDR2 is YFSETQ. The CDR3 sequence: CASSPRGQGDNSPLHF. For the CDR3, the DNA is TGCGCCAGCAGCCCACGCGGACAGGGAGATAATTCACCCCTCCACTTT.

The V call is TRBV18, the J call TRBJ1-5; D ambiguous. Germline CDR1 reads KGHSH; CDR2 reads LQKENI. This CDR3 has 14 residues. The V end was cut by 2 bases, the J end by 6 bases, with 11 bases between. The CDR3 nucleotides read TGTGCCAGCTCACCAGGTACCAGCGCTCAGCCCCAGCATTTT. Translated, it gives CASSPGTSAQPQHF.

CDR3 in amino acids: CASSPSQDRGSAFF. The CDR3 DNA reads TGTGCCAGCTCACCTTCGCAGGACAGGGGGTCCGCTTTCTTT. The chain has TRBV18 and TRBJ1-1, with 10 nucleotides matching TRBD1. Germline V gives CDR1 KGHSH, CDR2 LQKENI. The CDR3 is 14 residues long. V gave up 3 bases and J gave up 11 bases; unmatched junction bases: 9. The variable domain in full, with the rest retrieved from reference TRBV18 and TRBJ1-1, is NAGVMQNPRHLVRRRGQEARLRCSPMKGHSHVYWYRQLPEEGLKFMVYLQKENIIDESGMPKERFSAEFPKEGPSILRIQQVVRGDSAAYFCASSPSQDRGSAFFGQGTRLTVV.

This chain connects TRBV18 to TRBJ1-4; possible D gene TRBD1, 6 bases. The CDR3 extends over 15 amino acids. V lost 3 bases and J lost 3, with 11 bases in between. Germline CDR1 reads KGHSH; CDR2 reads LQKENI. CDR3 coding DNA: TGTGCCAGCTCACCTAGAGGGGGAGCTAATGAAAAACTGTTTTTT. Its translation: CASSPRGGANEKLFF.

The chain recombines TRBV7-6 with TRBJ2-2, with no clear D. CDR1 and CDR2 from the germline V gene are SGHVS and FNYEAQ. Trimming cost V 5 bases and J 0 bases, with 16 bases left between them. The CDR3 totals 17 residues. This CDR3 is CASSPIVLFTNTGELFF. DNA of the CDR3: TGTGCCAGCAGCCCAATAGTACTATTTACGAACACCGGGGAGCTGTTTTTT.

This clone was recorded only once. This rearrangement joins TRBV3-1 (or the pseudogene TRBV3-2) to TRBJ1-1; D is possibly TRBD1 (6 bases). CDR1 is LGHDT, CDR2 YNNKEL, per germline (reference sequence). This CDR3 spans 14 amino acids. V shed 0 bases and J shed 1 base, with 6 bases lying between them. This CDR3 reads CASSQEQGNTEAFF. The CDR3 region has the DNA TGTGCCAGCAGCCAAGAACAGGGGAACACTGAAGCTTTCTTT.

This clone showed up just once. The rearrangement uses TRBV5-6 and TRBJ2-5; TRBD2 is a possible D gene (6 bases). Germline V lookup: CDR1 SGHDT, CDR2 YYEEEE. This CDR3 spans 16 amino acids. Trimming took 0 bases from V and 1 from J, leaving 13 bases between them. The CDR3 is CASSLVLGGVQETQYF. Here the CDR3 DNA reads TGTGCCAGCAGCTTGGTTCTGGGAGGAGTCCAAGAGACCCAGTACTTC.

The rearrangement links TRBV6-1 to TRBJ1-6, with no clear D. The V gene's germline CDR1 is MNHNS and CDR2 SASEGT. The CDR3 totals 15 residues. Trimming cost V 5 bases and J 7 bases, with 15 bases left between them. The CDR3 nucleotides are TGTGCCAGCAGTCCACTTCGGGTGAGGAATTCACCCCTCCACTTT. Translation gives CASSPLRVRNSPLHF.

V and J are TRBV10-3 and TRBJ1-2, with D hard to call. This CDR3 spans 13 amino acids. Germline-derived CDR1 and CDR2 are ENHRY and SYGVKD. V was shortened by 2 bases and J by 3 bases, with 7 bases between the two germline ends. This CDR3 reads CAISETRDYGYTF. The CDR3 DNA is TGTGCCATCAGTGAGACTCGGGACTATGGCTACACCTTC.

The chain links TRBV5-1 to TRBJ2-1; D not resolved. Trimming removed 2 bases from V and 9 bases from J, with 9 bases in between. Germline V gene lookup returns CDR1 SGHRS and CDR2 YFSETQ. The CDR3 contains 12 residues. The CDR3 sequence is CASSLSVSEQFF. The DNA of the CDR3 is TGCGCCAGCAGCTTATCGGTGAGTGAGCAGTTCTTC.

The chain carries TRBV19 and TRBJ2-5; 7 bases are a match to TRBD2. V trimming: 8 bases; J trimming: 4 bases; junction bases outside the gene matches: 4. There are 12 residues in the CDR3. Germline lookup yields CDR1 LNHDA and CDR2 SQIVND (reference sequence). The DNA of the CDR3 is TGTGCCAGTGGGACTAACCGAGAGACCCAGTACTTC. The encoded protein is CASGTNRETQYF. The full variable domain, its missing parts supplied by reference TRBV19 and TRBJ2-5, is DGGITQSPKYLFRKEGQNVTLSCEQNLNHDAMYWYRQDPGQGLRLIYYSQIVNDFQKGDIAEGYSVSREKKESFPLTVTSAQKNPTAFYLCASGTNRETQYFGPGTRLLVL.

J is TRBJ2-1 and V is TRBV4-2; 11 positions match TRBD2. Germline assignment: CDR1 LGHNA and CDR2 YNFKEQ. V was pared by 0 bases and J by 5 bases, with 6 bases of the junction left unmatched. The CDR3 covers 17 residues. Here the CDR3 reads CASSQDMQTSGDNEQFF. The CDR3 nucleotides read TGTGCCAGCAGCCAAGATATGCAGACTAGCGGGGACAATGAGCAGTTCTTC.

This chain joins TRBV7-6 and TRBJ1-5; 7 bases match TRBD1. Per the germline V gene, CDR1 is SGHVS and CDR2 is FNYEAQ. The CDR3 loop spans 16 amino acids. V shed 5 bases and J 6 bases; nucleotides not matched to a gene: 13. Here the CDR3 reads CASSGRGDRAAQPQHF. The CDR3 region has the DNA TGTGCCAGCAGCGGCCGGGGAGACAGGGCGGCTCAGCCCCAGCATTTT.

The chain joins TRBV3-1 (or the pseudogene TRBV3-2) to TRBJ1-6; D possibly corresponds to TRBD1 (5 bases). The CDR3 contains 13 residues. The germline V gene has CDR1 LGHDT and CDR2 YNNKEL (reference sequence). Trimming removed 4 bases from V and 7 bases from J, with 8 bases in between. As DNA, the CDR3 is TGTGCCAGCAGCCCCGACAGAAATTCACCCCTCCACTTT. This translates into CASSPDRNSPLHF.

The chain combines TRBV6-5 with TRBJ1-2, with TRBD1 matching 11 bases. CDR1 and CDR2 (germline): MNHEY, SVGAGI. Germline trimming cut 8 bases from V and 8 bases from J; bases unmatched to any gene: 7. This CDR3 spans 13 amino acids. The CDR3 reads CASLPGQGGGYTF. CDR3 bases: TGTGCCAGCTTGCCGGGACAGGGGGGCGGCTACACCTTC.

The genes are TRBV3-1 (or the pseudogene TRBV3-2) and TRBJ1-5; weak D call: TRBD1 (5 bases). Looked up from germline, CDR1 is LGHDT and CDR2 is YNNKEL (reference sequence). The CDR3 spans 15 residues. Trimming removed 0 bases at V and 7 bases at J, with 13 bases between. CDR3 protein: CASSQDSRSGQPQHF. The CDR3 DNA sequence: TGTGCCAGCAGCCAAGATTCAAGGTCAGGGCAGCCCCAGCATTTT.

J is TRBJ1-2 and V is TRBV7-3; 11 bases line up with TRBD1. Losses at the gene ends were 5 bases for V and 7 bases for J; bases not matched to a gene: 9. Germline V lookup: CDR1 SGHTA, CDR2 FQGTGA. The CDR3 spans 15 residues. CDR3 nucleotide sequence: TGTGCCAGCAGCCCCCGGACAGGGGGCTCCTCTGGCTACACCTTC. Protein product: CASSPRTGGSSGYTF.